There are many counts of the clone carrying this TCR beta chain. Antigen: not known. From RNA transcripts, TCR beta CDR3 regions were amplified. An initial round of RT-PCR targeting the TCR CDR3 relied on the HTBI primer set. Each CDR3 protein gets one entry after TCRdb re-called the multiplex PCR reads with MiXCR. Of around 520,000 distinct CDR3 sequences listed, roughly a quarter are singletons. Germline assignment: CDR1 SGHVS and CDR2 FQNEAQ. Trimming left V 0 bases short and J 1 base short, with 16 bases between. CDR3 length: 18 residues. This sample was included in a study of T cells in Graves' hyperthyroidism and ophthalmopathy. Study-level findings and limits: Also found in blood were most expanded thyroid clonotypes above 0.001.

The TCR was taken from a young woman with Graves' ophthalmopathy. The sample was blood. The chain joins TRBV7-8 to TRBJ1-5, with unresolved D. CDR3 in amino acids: CASSLAKALWISNQPQHF. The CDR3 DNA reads TGTGCCAGCAGCTTAGCGAAGGCCCTTTGGATCAGCAATCAGCCCCAGCATTTT.